This T cell receptor (beta chain) was captured in a study of T cells in Graves' hyperthyroidism and ophthalmopathy. RNA transcripts provided the source from which TCR beta CDR3 regions were amplified. HTBI primers were employed in a first-round RT-PCR of the TCR CDR3. TCRdb passed the multiplex PCR reads through MiXCR, listing each CDR3 protein once. Here the sample spans hundreds of thousands of distinct CDR3 sequences, roughly 15% being singletons. The table lists this clonotype with a few counts. The CDR3 spans 22 residues. After removal of 2 bases from V and 5 bases from J, the junction contained 25 bases not matched to a gene. With a duration under 2 months, the hyperthyroidism was newly diagnosed in patients aged 18 to 65.

The sample comprised blood. This chain uses TRBV12-3 or TRBV12-4 with TRBJ2-2; 8 bases are a match to TRBD2. The TCR originated in a woman between 18 and 30 years old with Graves' hyperthyroidism. The CDR3 DNA is TGTGCCAGCAGTTTATGGCGGTTGACAGAAACCGGGACTAGACTTATAACCGGGGAGCTGTTTTTT. Its protein is CASSLWRLTETGTRLITGELFF.